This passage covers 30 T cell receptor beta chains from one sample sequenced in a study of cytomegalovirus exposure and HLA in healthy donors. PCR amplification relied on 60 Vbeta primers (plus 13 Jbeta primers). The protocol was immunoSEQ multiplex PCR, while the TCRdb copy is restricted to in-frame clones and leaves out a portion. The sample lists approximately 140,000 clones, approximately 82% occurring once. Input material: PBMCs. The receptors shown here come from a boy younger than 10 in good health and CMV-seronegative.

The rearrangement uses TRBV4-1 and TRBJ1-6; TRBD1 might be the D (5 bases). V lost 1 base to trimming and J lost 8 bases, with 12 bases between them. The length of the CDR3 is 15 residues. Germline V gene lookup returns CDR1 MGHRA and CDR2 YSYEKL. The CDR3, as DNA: TGCGCCAGCAGCCAAGCGCAGGGTGGATATTCACCCCTCCACTTT. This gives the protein CASSQAQGGYSPLHF.

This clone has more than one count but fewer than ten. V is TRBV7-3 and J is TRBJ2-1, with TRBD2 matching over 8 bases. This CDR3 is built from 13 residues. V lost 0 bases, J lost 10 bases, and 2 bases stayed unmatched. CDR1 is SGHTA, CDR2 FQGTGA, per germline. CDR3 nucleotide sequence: TGTGCCAGCAGCTTAACGCTAGCGGGCGAGCAGTTCTTC. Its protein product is CASSLTLAGEQFF.

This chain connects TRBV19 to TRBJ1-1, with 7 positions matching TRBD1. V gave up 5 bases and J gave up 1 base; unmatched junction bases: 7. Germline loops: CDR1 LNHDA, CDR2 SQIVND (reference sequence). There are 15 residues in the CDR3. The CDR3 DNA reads TGTGCCAGTAGTCCCCAAAACAGGGGGAACACTGAAGCTTTCTTT. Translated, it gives CASSPQNRGNTEAFF. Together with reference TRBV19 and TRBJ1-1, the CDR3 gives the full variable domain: DGGITQSPKYLFRKEGQNVTLSCEQNLNHDAMYWYRQDPGQGLRLIYYSQIVNDFQKGDIAEGYSVSREKKESFPLTVTSAQKNPTAFYLCASSPQNRGNTEAFFGQGTRLTVV.

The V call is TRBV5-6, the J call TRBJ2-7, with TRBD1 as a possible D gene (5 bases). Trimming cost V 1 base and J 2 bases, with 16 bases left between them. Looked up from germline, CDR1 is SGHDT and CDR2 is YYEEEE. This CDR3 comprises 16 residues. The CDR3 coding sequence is TGTGCCAGCAGCTTGACAGGATTCAATAAACCCTACGAGCAGTACGTC. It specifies CASSLTGFNKPYEQYV.

The CDR3 spells CASSSGGTGFYNSPLHF. The CDR3, as DNA: TGTGCCAGCAGCTCCGGAGGGACAGGGTTCTATAATTCACCCCTCCACTTT. The rearrangement uses TRBV27 and TRBJ1-6; TRBD1 matches 9 bases. Germline loops: CDR1 MNHEY, CDR2 SMNVEV (reference sequence). The length of the CDR3 is 17 residues. Germline trimming cut 6 bases from V and 3 bases from J; bases unmatched to any gene: 9.

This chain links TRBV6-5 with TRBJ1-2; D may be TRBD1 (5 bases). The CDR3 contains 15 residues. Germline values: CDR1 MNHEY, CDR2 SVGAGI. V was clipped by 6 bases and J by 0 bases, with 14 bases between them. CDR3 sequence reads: CASRDTQVPNYGYTF. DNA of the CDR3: TGTGCCAGCAGGGACACACAGGTGCCTAACTATGGCTACACCTTC.

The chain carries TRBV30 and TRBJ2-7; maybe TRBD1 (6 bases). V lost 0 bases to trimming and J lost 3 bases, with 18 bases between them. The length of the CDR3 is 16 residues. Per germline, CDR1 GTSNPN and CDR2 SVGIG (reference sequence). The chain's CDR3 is CAWSVGSGTRVYEQYF. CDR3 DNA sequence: TGTGCCTGGAGTGTAGGTTCCGGGACAAGGGTCTACGAGCAGTACTTC.

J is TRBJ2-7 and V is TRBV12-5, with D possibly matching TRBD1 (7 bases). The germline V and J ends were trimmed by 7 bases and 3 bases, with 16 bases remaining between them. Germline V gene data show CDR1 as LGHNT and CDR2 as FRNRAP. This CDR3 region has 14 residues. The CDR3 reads CASASGGSNYEQYF. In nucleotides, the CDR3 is TGTGCTAGTGCCTCAGGGGGGAGCAACTACGAGCAGTACTTC.

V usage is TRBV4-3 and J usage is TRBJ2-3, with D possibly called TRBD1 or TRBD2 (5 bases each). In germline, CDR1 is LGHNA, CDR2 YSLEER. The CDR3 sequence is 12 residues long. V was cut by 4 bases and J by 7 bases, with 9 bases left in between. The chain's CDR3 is CASSPEGHTQYF. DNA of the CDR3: TGCGCCAGCAGCCCAGAGGGGCATACGCAGTATTTT.

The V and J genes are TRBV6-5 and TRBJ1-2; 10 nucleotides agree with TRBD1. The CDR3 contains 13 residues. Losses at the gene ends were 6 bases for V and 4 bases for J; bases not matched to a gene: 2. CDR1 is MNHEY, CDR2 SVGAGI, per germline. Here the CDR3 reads CASRRQGAYGYTF. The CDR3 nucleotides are TGTGCCAGCAGACGACAGGGGGCCTATGGCTACACCTTC.

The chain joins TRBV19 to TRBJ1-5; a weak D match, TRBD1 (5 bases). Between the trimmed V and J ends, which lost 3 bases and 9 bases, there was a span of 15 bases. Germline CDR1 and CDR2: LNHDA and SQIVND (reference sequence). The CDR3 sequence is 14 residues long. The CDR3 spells CASSISGHQGPQHF. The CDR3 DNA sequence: TGTGCCAGTAGTATTTCCGGACACCAAGGGCCCCAGCATTTT.

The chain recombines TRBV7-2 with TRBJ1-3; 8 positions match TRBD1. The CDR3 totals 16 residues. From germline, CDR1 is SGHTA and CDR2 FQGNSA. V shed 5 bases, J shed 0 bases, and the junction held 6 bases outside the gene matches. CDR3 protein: CASSATGTGSGNTIYF. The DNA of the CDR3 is TGTGCCAGCAGCGCCACCGGGACAGGCTCTGGAAACACCATATATTTT.

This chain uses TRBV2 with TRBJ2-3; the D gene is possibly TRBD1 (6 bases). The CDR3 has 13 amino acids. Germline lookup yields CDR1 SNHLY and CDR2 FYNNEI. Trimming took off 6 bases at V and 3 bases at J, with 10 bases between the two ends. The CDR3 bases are TGTGCCAGCAGGGGGGCCTGGACAGATACGCAGTATTTT. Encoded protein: CASRGAWTDTQYF.

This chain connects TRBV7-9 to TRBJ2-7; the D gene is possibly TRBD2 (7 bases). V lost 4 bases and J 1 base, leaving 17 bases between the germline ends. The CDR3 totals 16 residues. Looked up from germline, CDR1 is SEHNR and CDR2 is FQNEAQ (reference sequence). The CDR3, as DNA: TGTGCCAGCAGCTCCCACGGGGGGCTAAAGTCCTACGAGCAGTACTTC. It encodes CASSSHGGLKSYEQYF. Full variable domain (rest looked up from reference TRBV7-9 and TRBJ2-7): DTGVSQNPRHKITKRGQNVTFRCDPISEHNRLYWYRQTLGQGPEFLTYFQNEAQLEKSRLLSDRFSAERPKGSFSTLEIQRTEQGDSAMYLCASSSHGGLKSYEQYFGPGTRLTVT.

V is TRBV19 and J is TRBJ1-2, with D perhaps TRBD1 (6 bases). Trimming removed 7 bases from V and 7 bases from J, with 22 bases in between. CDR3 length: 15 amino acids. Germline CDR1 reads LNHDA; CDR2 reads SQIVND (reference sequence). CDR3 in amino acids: CASIDRPHLIGGYTF. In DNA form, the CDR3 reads TGTGCCAGTATTGACAGGCCCCATTTAATTGGTGGCTACACCTTC. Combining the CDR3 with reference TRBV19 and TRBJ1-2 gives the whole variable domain DGGITQSPKYLFRKEGQNVTLSCEQNLNHDAMYWYRQDPGQGLRLIYYSQIVNDFQKGDIAEGYSVSREKKESFPLTVTSAQKNPTAFYLCASIDRPHLIGGYTFGSGTRLTVV.

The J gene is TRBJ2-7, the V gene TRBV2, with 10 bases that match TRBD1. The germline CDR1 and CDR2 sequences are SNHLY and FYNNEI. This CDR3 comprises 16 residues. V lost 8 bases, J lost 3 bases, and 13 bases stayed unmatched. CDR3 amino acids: CASLGQGRGGDYEQYV. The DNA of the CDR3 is TGTGCCAGCCTGGGACAGGGGCGAGGTGGGGACTACGAGCAGTACGTC.

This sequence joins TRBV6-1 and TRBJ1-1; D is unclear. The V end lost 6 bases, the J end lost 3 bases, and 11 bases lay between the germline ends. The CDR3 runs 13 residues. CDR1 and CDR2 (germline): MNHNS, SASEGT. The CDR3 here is CASRTVMDTEAFF. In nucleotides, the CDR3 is TGTGCCAGCAGAACAGTAATGGACACTGAAGCTTTCTTT.

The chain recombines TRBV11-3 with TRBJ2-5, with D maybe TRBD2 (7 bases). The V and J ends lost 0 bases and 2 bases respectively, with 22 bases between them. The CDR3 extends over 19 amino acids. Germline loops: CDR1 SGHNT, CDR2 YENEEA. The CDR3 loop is CASSLDSAEGGAVQETQYF. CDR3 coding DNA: TGTGCCAGCAGCTTAGATTCAGCAGAAGGGGGGGCCGTACAAGAGACCCAGTACTTC.

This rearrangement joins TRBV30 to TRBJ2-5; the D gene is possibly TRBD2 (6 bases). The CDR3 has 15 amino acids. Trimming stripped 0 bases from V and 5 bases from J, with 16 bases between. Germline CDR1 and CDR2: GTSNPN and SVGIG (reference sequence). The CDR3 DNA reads TGTGCCTGGAGTGTAGGGCGCGGGGTACCGGAGACCCAGTACTTC. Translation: CAWSVGRGVPETQYF.

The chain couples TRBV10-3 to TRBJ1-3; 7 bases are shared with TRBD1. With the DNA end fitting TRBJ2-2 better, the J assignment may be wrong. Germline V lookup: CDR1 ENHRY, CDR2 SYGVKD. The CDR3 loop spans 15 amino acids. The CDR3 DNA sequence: TGTGCCATCATGTCGGGACAGAGAAACACCGGGGAGCTGTTTTTT. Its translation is CAIMSGQRNTGELFF.

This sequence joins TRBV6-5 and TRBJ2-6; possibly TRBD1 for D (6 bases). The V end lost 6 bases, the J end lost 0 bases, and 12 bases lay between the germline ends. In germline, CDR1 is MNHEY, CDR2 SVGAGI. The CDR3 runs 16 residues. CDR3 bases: TGTGCCAGCAGCTACACAGGGACCTCTGGGGCCAACGTCCTGACTTTC. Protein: CASSYTGTSGANVLTF.

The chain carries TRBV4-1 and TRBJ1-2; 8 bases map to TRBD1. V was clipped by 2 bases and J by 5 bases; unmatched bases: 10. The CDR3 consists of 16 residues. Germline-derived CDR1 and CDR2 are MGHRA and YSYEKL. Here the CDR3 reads CASSQPRQGKGYGYTF. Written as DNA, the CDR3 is TGCGCCAGCAGCCAACCGAGACAGGGGAAAGGGTATGGCTACACCTTC.

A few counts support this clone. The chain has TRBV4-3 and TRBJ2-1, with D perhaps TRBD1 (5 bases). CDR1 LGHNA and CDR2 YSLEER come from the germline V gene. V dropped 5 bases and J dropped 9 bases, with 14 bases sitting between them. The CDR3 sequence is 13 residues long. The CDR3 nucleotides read TGCGCCAGCAGCGTAGGGTACCAGGGTGAGCAGTTCTTC. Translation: CASSVGYQGEQFF.

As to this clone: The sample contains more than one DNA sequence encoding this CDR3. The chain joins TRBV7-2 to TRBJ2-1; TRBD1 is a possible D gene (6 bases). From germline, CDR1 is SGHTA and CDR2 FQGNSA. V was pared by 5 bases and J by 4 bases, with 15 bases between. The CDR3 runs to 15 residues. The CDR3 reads CASSPQGEAYNEQFF. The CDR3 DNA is TGTGCCAGCAGCCCACAGGGTGAGGCTTACAATGAGCAGTTCTTC.

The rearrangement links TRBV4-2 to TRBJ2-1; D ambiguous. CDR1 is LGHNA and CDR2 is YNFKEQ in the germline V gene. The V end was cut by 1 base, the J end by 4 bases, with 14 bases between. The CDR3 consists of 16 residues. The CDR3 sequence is CASSQVESSPYNEQFF. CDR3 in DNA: TGTGCCAGCAGCCAAGTGGAGTCTAGTCCTTACAATGAGCAGTTCTTC.

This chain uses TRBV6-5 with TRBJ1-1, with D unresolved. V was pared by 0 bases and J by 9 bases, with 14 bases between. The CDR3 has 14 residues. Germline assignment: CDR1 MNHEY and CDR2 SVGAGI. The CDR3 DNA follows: TGTGCCAGCAGTTACTCGATTCGTCCCGGGAAAGCTTTCTTT. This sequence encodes CASSYSIRPGKAFF.

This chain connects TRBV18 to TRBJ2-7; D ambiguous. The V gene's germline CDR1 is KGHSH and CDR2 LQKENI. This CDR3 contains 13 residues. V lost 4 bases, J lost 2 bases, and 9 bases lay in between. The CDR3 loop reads CASSLTETYEQYV. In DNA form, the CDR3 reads TGTGCCAGCTCACTCACAGAGACCTACGAGCAGTACGTC.

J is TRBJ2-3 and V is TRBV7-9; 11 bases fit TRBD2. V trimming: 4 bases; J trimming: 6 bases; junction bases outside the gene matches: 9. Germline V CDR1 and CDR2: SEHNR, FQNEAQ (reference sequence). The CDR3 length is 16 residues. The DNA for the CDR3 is TGTGCCAGCAGCTCGTCTAGCGGGGGGCCCTATGATACGCAGTATTTT. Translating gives CASSSSSGGPYDTQYF.

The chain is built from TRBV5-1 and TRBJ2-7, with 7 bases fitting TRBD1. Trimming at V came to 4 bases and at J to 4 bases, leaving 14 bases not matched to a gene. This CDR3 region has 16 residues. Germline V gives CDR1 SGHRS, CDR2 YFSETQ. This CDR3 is CASSPTPQGLTYEQYF. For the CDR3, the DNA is TGCGCCAGCAGCCCCACTCCACAGGGGCTTACATACGAGCAGTACTTC.

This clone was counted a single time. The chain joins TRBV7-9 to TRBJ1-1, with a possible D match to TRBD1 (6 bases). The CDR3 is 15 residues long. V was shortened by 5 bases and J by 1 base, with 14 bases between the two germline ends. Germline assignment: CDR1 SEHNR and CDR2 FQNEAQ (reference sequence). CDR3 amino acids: CASSPTPTGNTEAFF. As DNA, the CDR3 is TGTGCCAGCAGCCCTACCCCGACAGGGAACACTGAAGCTTTCTTT.